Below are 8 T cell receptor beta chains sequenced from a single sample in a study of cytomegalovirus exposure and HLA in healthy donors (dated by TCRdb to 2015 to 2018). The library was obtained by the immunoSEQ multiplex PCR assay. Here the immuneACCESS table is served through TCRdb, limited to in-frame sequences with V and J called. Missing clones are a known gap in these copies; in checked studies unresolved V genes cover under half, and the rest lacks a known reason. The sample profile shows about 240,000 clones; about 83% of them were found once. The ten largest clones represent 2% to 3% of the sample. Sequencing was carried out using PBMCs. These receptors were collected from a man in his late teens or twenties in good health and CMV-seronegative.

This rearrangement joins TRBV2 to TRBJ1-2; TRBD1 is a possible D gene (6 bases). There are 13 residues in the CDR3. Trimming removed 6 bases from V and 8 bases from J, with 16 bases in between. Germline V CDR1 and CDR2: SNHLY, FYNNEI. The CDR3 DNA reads TGTGCCAGCAGCCCAGGGGCCCCTCAGGGCTACACCTTC. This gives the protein CASSPGAPQGYTF.

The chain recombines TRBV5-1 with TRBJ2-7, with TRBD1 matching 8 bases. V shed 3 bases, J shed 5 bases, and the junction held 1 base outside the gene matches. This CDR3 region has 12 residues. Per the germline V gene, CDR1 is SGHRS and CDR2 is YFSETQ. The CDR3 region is CASSSTGDEQYF. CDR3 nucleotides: TGCGCCAGCAGCTCGACAGGGGACGAGCAGTACTTC.

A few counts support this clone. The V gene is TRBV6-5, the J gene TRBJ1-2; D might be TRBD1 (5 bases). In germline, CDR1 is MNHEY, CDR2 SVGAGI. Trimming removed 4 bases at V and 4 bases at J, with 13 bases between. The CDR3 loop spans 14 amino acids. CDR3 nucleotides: TGTGCCAGCAGTTCTCCGGGCAGGGCCTATGGCTACACCTTC. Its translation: CASSSPGRAYGYTF.

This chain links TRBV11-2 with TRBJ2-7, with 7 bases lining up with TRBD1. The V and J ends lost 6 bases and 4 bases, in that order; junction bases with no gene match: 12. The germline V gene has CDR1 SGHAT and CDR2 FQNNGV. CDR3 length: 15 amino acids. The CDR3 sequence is CASSQEQGPAYEQYF. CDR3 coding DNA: TGTGCCAGCAGTCAAGAACAGGGGCCAGCTTACGAGCAGTACTTC.

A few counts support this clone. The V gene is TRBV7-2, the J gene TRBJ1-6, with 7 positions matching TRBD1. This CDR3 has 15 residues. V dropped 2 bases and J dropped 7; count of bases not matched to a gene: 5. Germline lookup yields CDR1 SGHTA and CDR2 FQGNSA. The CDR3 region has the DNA TGTGCCAGCAGCTTAACGGGACAGAAAAATTCACCCCTCCACTTT. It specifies CASSLTGQKNSPLHF.

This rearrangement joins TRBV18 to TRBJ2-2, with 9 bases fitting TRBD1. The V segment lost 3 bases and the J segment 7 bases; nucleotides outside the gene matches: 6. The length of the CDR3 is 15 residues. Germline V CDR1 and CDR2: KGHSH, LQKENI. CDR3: CASSPRTGDVGELFF. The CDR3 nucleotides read TGTGCCAGCTCACCTAGGACAGGGGACGTCGGGGAGCTGTTTTTT.

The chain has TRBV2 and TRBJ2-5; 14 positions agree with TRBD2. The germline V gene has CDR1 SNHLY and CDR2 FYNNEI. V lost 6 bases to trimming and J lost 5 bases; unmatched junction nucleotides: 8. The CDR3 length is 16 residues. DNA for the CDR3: TGTGCCAGCAGGGCGACTAGCGGGGGGGCCTTGGAGACCCAGTACTTC. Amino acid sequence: CASRATSGGALETQYF.

CDR3 coding DNA: TGCGCCAGCAGCTTCACAGGGCACGAGCAGTACTTC. Its translation is CASSFTGHEQYF. The rearrangement joins TRBV5-1 to TRBJ2-7, with a weak D call TRBD1 (6 bases). Germline assignment: CDR1 SGHRS and CDR2 YFSETQ. This CDR3 region has 12 residues. With 2 bases removed from V and 5 bases from J, the gap between germline ends came to 8 bases.